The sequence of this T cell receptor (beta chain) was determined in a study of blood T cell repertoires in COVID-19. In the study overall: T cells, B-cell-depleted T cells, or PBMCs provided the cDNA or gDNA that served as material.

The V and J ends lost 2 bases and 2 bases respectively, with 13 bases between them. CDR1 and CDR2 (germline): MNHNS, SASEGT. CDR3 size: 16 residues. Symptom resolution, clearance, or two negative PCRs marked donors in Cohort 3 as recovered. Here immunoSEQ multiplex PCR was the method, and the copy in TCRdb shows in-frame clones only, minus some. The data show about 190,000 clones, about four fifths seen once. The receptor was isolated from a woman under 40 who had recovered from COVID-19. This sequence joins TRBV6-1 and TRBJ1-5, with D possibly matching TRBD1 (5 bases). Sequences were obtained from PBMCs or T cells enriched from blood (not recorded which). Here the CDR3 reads CASSEWRGNGNQPQHF. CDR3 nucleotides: TGTGCCAGCAGTGAATGGAGGGGAAACGGCAATCAGCCCCAGCATTTT.